Below are 12 T cell receptor beta chains sequenced from a single sample in a study of beta chain features in type 1 diabetes. The whole isolated RNA underwent reverse transcription, so sequencing captured expressed TCRB transcripts. Using immunoSEQ multiplex PCR, the repertoire was profiled, and TCRdb retains in-frame clones only, with some absent. This sample has 150,000 or so clones, with 11% found just once. Material: central memory CD4+ T cells from blood. The origin of the receptors is a man between 18 and 29 years old in good health.

There are many counts of this clone. The chain recombines TRBV30 with TRBJ1-4, with TRBD1 as a possible D gene (5 bases). CDR3 length equals 14 residues. The germline V gene encodes CDR1 GTSNPN and CDR2 SVGIG (reference sequence). Trimming stripped 8 bases from V and 6 bases from J, with 19 bases between. The CDR3 nucleotides read TGTGCCATTGGAGGCCCAGGGTTGTATGAAAAACTGTTTTTT. The encoded protein is CAIGGPGLYEKLFF.

This clone was picked up a small number of times. The V gene is TRBV25-1, the J gene TRBJ1-4; unclear D gene. This CDR3 spans 14 amino acids. Germline V gene lookup returns CDR1 MGHDK and CDR2 SYGVNS. Trimming removed 2 bases at V and 7 bases at J, with 11 bases between. The CDR3 DNA reads as TGTGCCAGCAGTGAACCCGGTTCGCTTGAAAAACTGTTTTTT. Its translation: CASSEPGSLEKLFF.

There are a few counts of this clone. This sequence joins TRBV6-1 and TRBJ2-3; D might be TRBD2 (5 bases). The germline CDR1 and CDR2 sequences are MNHNS and SASEGT. CDR3 length: 13 residues. V gave up 5 bases and J gave up 6 bases, with 12 bases separating them. The CDR3 loop is CASSQREWDTQYF. CDR3 DNA sequence: TGTGCCAGCAGTCAGAGGGAGTGGGATACGCAGTATTTT.

The V call is TRBV25-1, the J call TRBJ1-3; 10 bases agree with TRBD1. V dropped 6 bases and J dropped 0; count of bases not matched to a gene: 8. Germline assignment: CDR1 MGHDK and CDR2 SYGVNS. This CDR3 has 17 residues. The CDR3 spells CASRGGQGSSSGNTIYF. The CDR3 DNA reads as TGTGCCAGCAGAGGGGGACAGGGGTCGAGCTCTGGAAACACCATATATTTT.

The chain employs TRBV29-1 and TRBJ2-5; D is unclear. The CDR3 extends over 9 amino acids. Germline values: CDR1 SQVTM, CDR2 ANQGSEA. Trimming removed 6 bases from V and 7 bases from J, with 6 bases in between. In nucleotides, the CDR3 is TGCAGCGTCGACGGGACCCAGTACTTC. Residues: CSVDGTQYF. Full variable domain (remainder filled in from reference TRBV29-1 and TRBJ2-5): SAVISQKPSRDICQRGTSLTIQCQVDSQVTMMFWYRQQPGQSLTLIATANQGSEATYESGFVIDKFPISRPNLTFSTLTVSNMSPEDSSIYLCSVDGTQYFGPGTRLLVL.

This clone occurred a few times. V usage is TRBV19 and J usage is TRBJ1-1; TRBD1 might be the D (5 bases). The germline CDR1 and CDR2 sequences are LNHDA and SQIVND (reference sequence). The ends were cut back, 5 bases at V and 3 bases at J, with 10 bases in the middle. The CDR3 covers 13 residues. The CDR3 nucleotides read TGTGCCAGTAGTCCGGGACTCCACACTGAAGCTTTCTTT. It yields the protein CASSPGLHTEAFF.

The chain recombines TRBV29-1 with TRBJ2-7; the match to TRBD2 covers 14 bases. V shed 5 bases and J 7 bases; nucleotides not matched to a gene: 4. CDR1 is SQVTM and CDR2 is ANQGSEA in the germline V gene. This CDR3 has 13 residues. The CDR3 DNA follows: TGCAGCGTTCGGACTAGCGGGGGGCGGGAGCAGTACTTC. Translation: CSVRTSGGREQYF.

This clone was seen more than once but under ten times. The gene calls are TRBV2 and TRBJ2-2; D not certain. Germline loops: CDR1 SNHLY, CDR2 FYNNEI. The V end lost 5 bases, the J end lost 10 bases, and 11 bases lay between the germline ends. There are 12 residues in the CDR3. CDR3 sequence reads: CASSNPLEELFF. CDR3 nucleotides: TGTGCCAGCAGTAACCCGCTTGAGGAGCTGTTTTTT.

This clone was seen a handful of times. The chain combines TRBV29-1 with TRBJ2-5, with D possibly being TRBD1 (6 bases). Trimming took 7 bases from V and 2 from J, leaving 17 bases between them. The CDR3 consists of 14 residues. Germline CDR1 is SQVTM and CDR2 is ANQGSEA. As DNA, the CDR3 is TGCAGCGGTGGGGGCCCCGAGGGACAAGAGACCCAGTACTTC. Translation gives CSGGGPEGQETQYF.

V gene TRBV7-9 combines with J gene TRBJ1-2, with 8 nucleotides matching TRBD1. This CDR3 contains 14 residues. The V and J ends lost 6 bases and 4 bases, in that order; junction bases with no gene match: 7. In germline, CDR1 is SEHNR, CDR2 FQNEAQ (reference sequence). CDR3 in amino acids: CASRTGTGIYGYTF. The DNA for the CDR3 is TGTGCCAGCAGAACCGGGACAGGCATCTATGGCTACACCTTC.

This clone was detected a few times. The chain is built from TRBV6-1 and TRBJ2-7; 8 bases line up with TRBD2. The germline V gene encodes CDR1 MNHNS and CDR2 SASEGT. This CDR3 has 15 residues. The J segment lost 6 bases and the V segment lost 4 bases, leaving 11 bases of the junction unmatched. The CDR3 loop is CASSGGAGASFEQYF. The CDR3 DNA is TGTGCCAGCAGTGGGGGAGCGGGAGCCTCGTTCGAGCAGTACTTC.

The rearrangement links TRBV27 to TRBJ2-5; a weak D match, TRBD2 (6 bases). CDR1 and CDR2 (germline): MNHEY, SMNVEV (reference sequence). The CDR3 has 13 residues. V lost 6 bases and J 3 bases, leaving 11 bases between the germline ends. The CDR3 sequence: CASSQWGEETQYF. Written as DNA, the CDR3 is TGTGCCAGCAGCCAATGGGGGGAAGAGACCCAGTACTTC.